This TCR beta chain was sequenced during a study of early T cells in non-severe SARS-CoV-2 infection. About the study: Whole-blood bulk RNA, unsorted, was sequenced, and chains were unpaired. Study results and limitations: Matching results from VDJdb favored anti-spike CD8 responses, leaving private and CD4 specificities undetected.

The CDR3 is made up of 13 amino acids. Trimming pared 6 bases from V and 11 bases from J, leaving 16 bases between. Unique molecular identifiers (one per individual cDNA molecule) were attached. TCRdb analysed the 5' RACE reads with MiXCR anew, one entry per CDR3 protein. This table has 54,000 or so distinct CDR3 sequences, roughly 5.3% appearing once. This clonotype has a handful of counts. Its antigen is unidentified. The chain couples TRBV12-3 or TRBV12-4 to TRBJ1-4; possibly TRBD1 for D (6 bases). The receptor's source is an adult who was a healthcare worker with PCR-confirmed SARS-CoV-2 infection or an uninfected control (not recorded which). Input material: whole blood. The CDR3 region is CASRSIQGGKLFF. DNA for the CDR3: TGTGCCAGCAGGAGCATACAGGGTGGGAAACTGTTTTTT.